Listed below are T cell receptor beta chains from one sample, sequenced in a study of blood T cell repertoires in COVID-19. Sequenced by immunoSEQ multiplex PCR; TCRdb stores in-frame clones only, minus some. Of around 160,000 clones listed, about 80% are singletons. Sequences were obtained from PBMCs or T cells enriched from blood (not recorded which). The source is a woman aged 60-75 years who had recovered from COVID-19. Both conserved end residues are part of each CDR3. D genes are given only for firm matches. Clone size, where shown, is once, few, many, or a class for clones that have expanded.

>-|16|TRBV4-1|TRBJ1-2|TRBD1
CASSQDRTGSNYGYTF
TGCGCCAGCAGCCAAGATAGGACAGGGTCTAACTATGGCTACACCTTC
>-|15|TRBV11-3|TRBJ2-1|TRBD2
CASSLTSGGQNEQFF
TGTGCCAGCAGCTTAACTAGCGGGGGGCAGAATGAGCAGTTCTTC
>-|13|TRBV19|TRBJ2-3|-
CASSAGLTDTQYF
TGTGCCAGTAGTGCCGGACTCACAGATACGCAGTATTTT
>-|14|TRBV29-1|TRBJ2-3|TRBD2
CSVGTSGVSDTQYF
TGCAGCGTTGGGACTAGCGGGGTCTCAGATACGCAGTATTTT
>-|14|TRBV9|TRBJ1-5|-
CPQRGFYSNQPQHF
TGTCCACAACGGGGTTTTTATAGCAATCAGCCCCAGCATTTT
>-|14|TRBV12-5|TRBJ2-3|-
CASGSGLLTDTQYF
TGTGCTAGTGGTTCCGGACTACTCACAGATACGCAGTATTTT
>-|14|TRBV3-1/TRBV3-2|TRBJ1-1|-
CASSPLRENTEAFF
TGTGCCAGCAGCCCCCTCAGGGAGAACACTGAAGCTTTCTTT
>-|12|TRBV28|TRBJ1-2|-
CASSFPYYGYTF
TGTGCCAGCAGTTTCCCCTACTATGGCTACACCTTC
>-|15|TRBV5-6|TRBJ1-2|TRBD1
CASSGGPTGVYGYTF
TGTGCCAGCAGCGGGGGGCCGACAGGGGTGTATGGCTACACCTTC
>-|17|TRBV7-9|TRBJ2-4|TRBD2
CASSQGQRGRNKNIQYF
TGTGCCAGCAGCCAGGGGCAGCGGGGGAGGAACAAAAACATTCAGTACTTC
>-|14|TRBV19|TRBJ2-2|-
CARATGTNTGELFF
TGTGCCAGGGCTACAGGGACGAACACCGGGGAGCTGTTTTTT
>-|13|TRBV5-1|TRBJ1-2|-
CASSLDTYYGYTF
TGCGCCAGCAGCTTGGATACTTACTATGGCTACACCTTC
>-|15|TRBV9|TRBJ2-7|TRBD2
CASSVAGTSGYEQYF
TGTGCCAGCAGCGTAGCCGGGACTAGCGGATACGAGCAGTACTTC
>-|13|TRBV5-1|TRBJ1-1|-
CASSLGSGRRAFF
TGCGCCAGCAGCTTGGGGTCAGGCCGACGGGCTTTCTTT
>-|15|TRBV7-9|TRBJ1-2|TRBD1
CASSLERQGSDGYTF
TGTGCCAGCAGCTTAGAGAGACAGGGGAGTGATGGCTACACCTTC
>-|16|TRBV6-6|TRBJ2-3|TRBD1
CASSYGQGAGADTQYF
TGTGCCAGCAGTTACGGACAGGGGGCAGGTGCAGATACGCAGTATTTT
>-|13|TRBV5-1|TRBJ1-2|-
CASSLGQNYGYTF
TGCGCCAGCAGCTTGGGACAGAACTATGGCTACACCTTC
>-|18|TRBV5-1|TRBJ1-2|-
CASSLGVGGNVRDYGYTF
TGCGCCAGCAGCTTGGGAGTAGGGGGTAACGTTCGGGACTATGGCTACACCTTC
>-|15|TRBV11-2|TRBJ2-1|TRBD2
CASSQIAGLVNEQFF
TGTGCCAGCAGCCAGATAGCGGGGCTAGTCAATGAGCAGTTCTTC
>-|15|TRBV6-5|TRBJ2-2|TRBD2
CASRIAGVNTGELFF
TGTGCCAGCAGGATAGCGGGGGTGAACACCGGGGAGCTGTTTTTT
>once|15|TRBV19|TRBJ2-7|TRBD1
CASSIGQGAVYEQYF
TGTGCCAGTAGTATAGGACAGGGGGCTGTCTACGAGCAGTACTTC
>once|15|TRBV10-3|TRBJ1-2|-
CAISEYQTAYYGYTF
TGTGCCATCAGTGAGTACCAGACAGCCTACTATGGCTACACCTTC
>-|15|TRBV27|TRBJ2-3|TRBD2
CASIPLAGGGDTQYF
TGTGCCAGCATCCCGTTAGCGGGGGGAGGAGATACGCAGTATTTT
>few|15|TRBV19|TRBJ1-6|-
CASNPTGFRNSPLHF
TGTGCCAGTAACCCAACAGGGTTCCGTAATTCACCCCTCCACTTT
>-|14|TRBV29-1|TRBJ1-2|-
CSVEALSTSYGYTF
TGCAGCGTTGAAGCTCTCAGTACCAGCTATGGCTACACCTTC
>-|13|TRBV12-3/TRBV12-4|TRBJ1-2|-
CASSSVEVYGYTF
TGTGCCAGCAGTTCAGTTGAAGTCTATGGCTACACCTTC
>-|15|TRBV5-1|TRBJ1-5|-
CASRPTTGDNQPQHF
TGCGCCAGCAGACCCACGACGGGGGACAATCAGCCCCAGCATTTT
>medium-sized|13|TRBV11-2|TRBJ2-1|-
CASRGRSYNEQFF
TGTGCCAGCAGAGGGAGGTCCTACAATGAGCAGTTCTTC
>once|15|TRBV27|TRBJ2-2|TRBD1
CASRPTGGGTGELFF
TGTGCCAGCAGACCGACAGGGGGGGGCACCGGGGAGCTGTTTTTT
>-|13|TRBV18|TRBJ1-1|TRBD1
CASSSEGDSLAFF
TGTGCCAGCTCATCAGAGGGGGACAGTTTGGCTTTCTTT
>-|14|TRBV19|TRBJ1-1|TRBD1
CASKTGGDGTEAFF
TGTGCCAGTAAGACAGGGGGCGACGGGACTGAAGCTTTCTTT
>once|16|TRBV5-6|TRBJ1-2|TRBD1
CASSFSGTARGYGYTF
TGTGCCAGCAGCTTTTCCGGGACAGCTAGGGGCTATGGCTACACCTTC
>-|16|TRBV7-9|TRBJ2-7|-
CASSLSAGRASYEQYF
TGTGCCAGCAGCTTATCGGCCGGCAGGGCCTCCTACGAGCAGTACTTC
>-|17|TRBV18|TRBJ2-3|TRBD1
CASSPTRTGSYKDTQYF
TGTGCCAGCTCACCCACCCGGACAGGGAGCTACAAAGATACGCAGTATTTT
>-|15|TRBV5-6|TRBJ2-3|TRBD1
CASSDRGDITDTQYF
TGTGCCAGCTCTGACAGGGGGGACATCACAGATACGCAGTATTTT
>once|15|TRBV19|TRBJ1-2|-
CASSMSGLNNYGYTF
TGTGCCAGTAGTATGTCCGGGTTGAATAACTATGGCTACACCTTC
>-|13|TRBV10-2|TRBJ1-4|-
CASTRSTNEKLFF
TGCGCCAGCACTCGCAGTACTAATGAAAAACTGTTTTTT